A single sample gave rise to the 28 T cell receptor beta chains below, sequenced in a study of neurological immune-mediated disorders. One entry per CDR3 protein, called by TCRdb with MiXCR from the 5' RACE reads. This table has about 50,000 distinct CDR3 sequences, 10% appearing once. Sequenced sample: PBMCs. Source of these receptors: a woman aged 40 to 50 with HTLV-1-associated myelopathy (HAM/TSP).

This clonotype was recorded many times. The genes are TRBV2 and TRBJ1-2; 8 positions match TRBD1. The CDR3 runs to 14 residues. Germline assignment: CDR1 SNHLY and CDR2 FYNNEI. Trimming cost V 6 bases and J 4 bases; bases outside gene matches: 7. CDR3 loop: CASSDRGRVYGYTF. The CDR3 DNA follows: TGTGCCAGCAGCGACAGGGGCCGCGTCTATGGCTACACCTTC.

This clonotype was seen a few times. The chain recombines TRBV5-1 with TRBJ1-6, with D perhaps TRBD1 (5 bases). The ends were cut back, 0 bases at V and 3 bases at J, with 13 bases in the middle. From germline, CDR1 is SGHRS and CDR2 YFSETQ. The CDR3 loop spans 17 amino acids. The CDR3 region is CASSLEPLGLYNSPLHF. Here the CDR3 DNA reads TGCGCCAGCAGCTTGGAGCCCTTGGGGCTCTATAATTCACCCCTCCACTTT.

This clonotype was picked up many times. The rearrangement links TRBV7-8 to TRBJ2-3, with 8 bases matching TRBD2. CDR1 is SGHVS, CDR2 FQNEAQ, per germline. V was clipped by 2 bases and J by 3 bases; unmatched bases: 16. The CDR3 totals 19 residues. The CDR3 nucleotides read TGTGCCAGCAGCTTACTTCTTGGGGGCTGGCGGGGGGTAACAGATACGCAGTATTTT. Translated, it gives CASSLLLGGWRGVTDTQYF.

This clonotype appeared many times. The chain links TRBV11-2 to TRBJ2-5; TRBD2 matches 8 bases. V dropped 5 bases and J dropped 5; count of bases not matched to a gene: 7. CDR1 is SGHAT and CDR2 is FQNNGV in the germline V gene. The CDR3 totals 14 residues. This CDR3 reads CASSLGGGSETQYF. The CDR3 bases are TGTGCCAGCAGCCTCGGCGGGGGGTCGGAGACCCAGTACTTC.

This clonotype was detected ten times or more. J is TRBJ2-5 and V is TRBV9, with TRBD1 as a possible D gene (7 bases). The CDR3 contains 15 residues. Germline V CDR1 and CDR2: SGDLS, YYNGEE. Trimming took off 4 bases at V and 5 bases at J, with 18 bases between the two ends. The CDR3 bases are TGTGCCAGCAGCCCAGGGGGGATTGGAGCCGAGACCCAGTACTTC. This sequence encodes CASSPGGIGAETQYF.

This clonotype was counted at least ten times. The chain employs TRBV7-2 and TRBJ2-2, with TRBD2 matching over 10 bases. The CDR3 has 17 residues. Germline lookup yields CDR1 SGHTA and CDR2 FQGNSA. The trim removed 5 bases at V and 6 bases at J, leaving 12 bases unmatched. CDR3 protein: CASSQKRSGGAAGELFF. In DNA, the CDR3 is TGTGCCAGCAGCCAAAAGAGAAGCGGGGGGGCGGCCGGGGAGCTGTTTTTT. Variable domain in full (rest from reference TRBV7-2 and TRBJ2-2): GAGVSQSPSNKVTEKGKDVELRCDPISGHTALYWYRQSLGQGLEFLIYFQGNSAPDKSGLPSDRFSAERTGGSVSTLTIQRTQQEDSAVYLCASSQKRSGGAAGELFFGEGSRLTVL.

The J gene is TRBJ2-4, the V gene TRBV20-1, with 8 bases matching TRBD1. Trimming took 3 bases from V and 0 from J; bases not matched to a gene: 13. Germline CDR1 is DFQATT and CDR2 is SNEGSKA (reference sequence). CDR3 size: 18 residues. The CDR3 sequence: CSASIAGGDMIAKNIQYF. The CDR3 bases are TGCAGTGCTAGTATCGCAGGGGGCGATATGATAGCCAAAAACATTCAGTACTTC.

This clonotype has ten or more counts. The chain joins TRBV5-1 to TRBJ1-3, with D unresolved. The germline gives CDR1 SGHRS, CDR2 YFSETQ. The CDR3 runs to 16 residues. V lost 2 bases, J lost 2 bases, and 14 bases lay in between. CDR3 sequence reads: CASSLPVAEAGNTIYF. CDR3 nucleotides: TGCGCCAGCAGCTTACCGGTGGCAGAGGCTGGAAACACCATATATTTT.

This clonotype was recorded at least ten times. This rearrangement joins TRBV4-1 to TRBJ1-2, with D possibly matching TRBD1 (6 bases). With 4 bases removed from V and 6 bases from J, the gap between germline ends came to 12 bases. This CDR3 region has 13 residues. From germline, CDR1 is MGHRA and CDR2 YSYEKL. Here the CDR3 DNA reads TGCGCCAGCAGCCGTAGACAGGAAGATGGCTACACCTTC. Translated, it gives CASSRRQEDGYTF.

This clonotype was recorded at least ten times. The chain carries TRBV7-2 and TRBJ2-1, with 10 nucleotides matching TRBD1. Trimming cost V 4 bases and J 4 bases; bases outside gene matches: 13. This CDR3 region has 18 residues. Germline CDR1 is SGHTA and CDR2 is FQGNSA. DNA for the CDR3: TGTGCCAGCAGCTCGCAAAGGACGGGACAGGGGATTTACAATGAGCAGTTCTTC. It is translated as CASSSQRTGQGIYNEQFF.

Ten or more counts support this clonotype. The chain is built from TRBV4-3 and TRBJ2-7; tentatively, D is TRBD1 (6 bases). The CDR3 length is 16 residues. With 1 base removed from V and 1 base from J, the gap between germline ends came to 14 bases. The germline CDR1 and CDR2 sequences are LGHNA and YSLEER. The CDR3 sequence is CASSQVATGQSYEQYF. CDR3 nucleotide sequence: TGCGCCAGCAGCCAAGTTGCCACAGGGCAATCCTACGAGCAGTACTTC.

There are many counts of this clonotype. This chain uses TRBV4-1 with TRBJ2-5; 9 nucleotides align to TRBD2. The junction had 6 bases not matched to a gene; V was cut back by 0 bases and J by 7 bases. Germline V gene lookup returns CDR1 MGHRA and CDR2 YSYEKL. There are 15 residues in the CDR3. This CDR3 is CASSQERRGGATQYF. The CDR3, as DNA: TGCGCCAGCAGCCAAGAAAGGCGGGGGGGCGCGACCCAGTACTTC.

The V call is TRBV2, the J call TRBJ2-5, with 8 bases lining up with TRBD2. Germline V gene sequence: CDR1 SNHLY, CDR2 FYNNEI. V shed 2 bases, J shed 7 bases, and the junction held 12 bases outside the gene matches. The CDR3 has 16 residues. CDR3 in amino acids: CASSEQAGGAGVTQYF. In DNA form, the CDR3 reads TGTGCCAGCAGTGAACAGGCGGGGGGCGCCGGGGTGACCCAGTACTTC. The variable domain in full, completed from reference TRBV2 and TRBJ2-5, reads EPEVTQTPSHQVTQMGQEVILRCVPISNHLYFYWYRQILGQKVEFLVSFYNNEISEKSEIFDDQFSVERPDGSNFTLKIRSTKLEDSAMYFCASSEQAGGAGVTQYFGPGTRLLVL.

This clonotype was counted ten times or more. The rearrangement links TRBV4-1 to TRBJ2-1, with 8 nucleotides matching TRBD2. V lost 1 base to trimming and J lost 2 bases; unmatched junction nucleotides: 7. The CDR3 contains 17 residues. CDR1 is MGHRA and CDR2 is YSYEKL in the germline V gene. CDR3 DNA: TGCGCCAGCAGCCAAGGTTATCGGGGGGGGCCCTACAATGAGCAGTTCTTC. Its protein is CASSQGYRGGPYNEQFF.

This clonotype was counted many times. V usage is TRBV20-1 and J usage is TRBJ2-7; 7 bases are a match to TRBD2. V lost 3 bases, J lost 4 bases, and 15 bases stayed unmatched. CDR1 DFQATT and CDR2 SNEGSKA come from the germline V gene (reference sequence). CDR3 size: 16 residues. The CDR3, as DNA: TGCAGTGCTAGTTTAATGGGGAGGGCCCAGGAGTACGAGCAGTACTTC. Its protein is CSASLMGRAQEYEQYF.

This clonotype was seen at least ten times. This rearrangement joins TRBV20-1 to TRBJ2-1, with D perhaps TRBD2 (7 bases). Germline CDR1 reads DFQATT; CDR2 reads SNEGSKA (reference sequence). The V gene lost 1 base and the J gene lost 8 bases, with 18 bases spanning the gap. This CDR3 comprises 15 residues. CDR3 nucleotides: TGCAGTGCTAGAGTTCCGGGGGGCACGAGGCATGAGCAGTTCTTC. This sequence encodes CSARVPGGTRHEQFF.

This clonotype came up many times. The J gene is TRBJ1-1, the V gene TRBV30; D unclear. Germline V gene data show CDR1 as GTSNPN and CDR2 as SVGIG (reference sequence). This CDR3 comprises 12 residues. V lost 5 bases and J lost 1, with 8 bases in between. CDR3 protein: CAWLRWNTEAFF. Here the CDR3 DNA reads TGTGCCTGGCTTCGTTGGAACACTGAAGCTTTCTTT.

This clonotype has a handful of counts. The chain combines TRBV6-2 or TRBV6-3 with TRBJ1-6, with TRBD1 matching 7 bases. Germline V gene data show CDR1 as MNHEY and CDR2 as SVGEGT. The length of the CDR3 is 15 residues. V trimming: 7 bases; J trimming: 7 bases; junction bases outside the gene matches: 10. DNA for the CDR3: TGTGCCAGCATCCTCTCGTGGGACAGAAATTCACCCCTCCACTTT. The encoded protein is CASILSWDRNSPLHF.

In this sample, this clonotype turned up many times. V usage is TRBV4-3 and J usage is TRBJ2-1, with 7 bases fitting TRBD1. Trimming took 3 bases from V and 3 from J; bases not matched to a gene: 5. The CDR3 runs to 15 residues. Germline V lookup: CDR1 LGHNA, CDR2 YSLEER. The CDR3 DNA sequence: TGCGCCAGCAGCCAGGCGCAGGGGGTCTACAATGAGCAGTTCTTC. Translated, it gives CASSQAQGVYNEQFF.

In its sample, this clonotype was seen many times. V usage is TRBV7-3 and J usage is TRBJ2-3; 9 bases are shared with TRBD1. Trimming cost V 1 base and J 6 bases; bases outside gene matches: 14. This CDR3 comprises 18 residues. In germline, CDR1 is SGHTA, CDR2 FQGTGA. The CDR3 here is CASSLNSWDRVLSDTQYF. CDR3 sequence (DNA): TGTGCCAGCAGCTTAAATTCTTGGGACAGGGTCCTTTCGGATACGCAGTATTTT.

This clonotype has ten or more counts. The chain recombines TRBV10-3 with TRBJ1-1, with D unresolved. Germline loops: CDR1 ENHRY, CDR2 SYGVKD. The V end was cut by 3 bases, the J end by 3 bases, with 14 bases between. The CDR3 extends over 15 amino acids. CDR3 sequence: CAISDPRTGHTEAFF. Here the CDR3 DNA reads TGTGCCATCAGTGACCCGAGGACTGGCCACACTGAAGCTTTCTTT.

This clonotype was seen at least ten times. V gene TRBV5-1 combines with J gene TRBJ1-2, with a weak D call TRBD1 (5 bases). The CDR3 loop spans 16 amino acids. CDR1 and CDR2 from the germline V gene are SGHRS and YFSETQ. Trimming removed 1 base at V and 3 bases at J, with 16 bases between. The CDR3 region has the DNA TGCGCCAGCAGCTTGTCTCCTCTCTGGGGGGACTATGGCTACACCTTC. This sequence encodes CASSLSPLWGDYGYTF.

Many counts were recorded for this clonotype. The chain joins TRBV7-9 to TRBJ1-4; 11 bases align to TRBD1. The CDR3 contains 14 residues. The germline V gene encodes CDR1 SEHNR and CDR2 FQNEAQ (reference sequence). V shed 5 bases, J shed 8 bases, and the junction held 4 bases outside the gene matches. CDR3 DNA: TGTGCCAGCAGCCCCGGGACAGGGGGAGAAAAACTGTTTTTT. This gives the protein CASSPGTGGEKLFF. The entire variable domain, with the rest obtained from reference TRBV7-9 and TRBJ1-4, is as follows: DTGVSQNPRHKITKRGQNVTFRCDPISEHNRLYWYRQTLGQGPEFLTYFQNEAQLEKSRLLSDRFSAERPKGSFSTLEIQRTEQGDSAMYLCASSPGTGGEKLFFGSGTQLSVL.

This clonotype has at least ten counts. The V gene is TRBV6-1, the J gene TRBJ1-6; D is undetermined. The germline CDR1 and CDR2 sequences are MNHNS and SASEGT. This CDR3 spans 15 amino acids. Between the trimmed V and J ends, which lost 2 bases and 10 bases, there was a span of 15 bases. The CDR3 DNA is TGTGCCAGCAGTGAAACGGGCCGGGGAGGCTCACCCCTCCACTTT. Translation: CASSETGRGGSPLHF.

This clonotype was found many times. The rearrangement uses TRBV6-4 and TRBJ2-3, with 9 bases matching TRBD2. The V gene end was trimmed by 0 bases and the J gene end by 1 base; junction bases not matched to a gene: 2. There are 16 residues in the CDR3. Germline V CDR1 and CDR2: MRHNA, SNTAGT. The CDR3 sequence is CASSDSTSGRTDTQYF. The DNA for the CDR3 is TGTGCCAGCAGTGACTCGACTAGCGGACGCACAGATACGCAGTATTTT.

J is TRBJ2-7 and V is TRBV11-2; a possible D gene is TRBD2 (6 bases). The V and J ends lost 6 bases and 0 bases respectively, with 21 bases between them. CDR1 SGHAT and CDR2 FQNNGV come from the germline V gene. The CDR3 is 17 amino acids. CDR3 coding DNA: TGTGCCAGCAGTTCACCCTTCGGGAGTGATCGCTCCTACGAGCAGTACTTC. Protein sequence: CASSSPFGSDRSYEQYF.

The table lists this clonotype with many counts. The genes are TRBV5-1 and TRBJ2-2; 10 bases fit TRBD2. Germline V gene lookup returns CDR1 SGHRS and CDR2 YFSETQ. This CDR3 is built from 16 residues. Trimming at V came to 4 bases and at J to 3 bases, leaving 6 bases not matched to a gene. In DNA, the CDR3 is TGCGCCAGCAGCAAAGCGGGGGGGCAACACACCGGGGAGCTGTTTTTT. This encodes CASSKAGGQHTGELFF.

This clonotype showed up many times. V and J are TRBV28 and TRBJ2-7, with 10 bases that match TRBD2. The CDR3 loop spans 15 amino acids. The V and J ends lost 6 bases and 5 bases, in that order; junction bases with no gene match: 10. CDR1 and CDR2 (germline): MDHEN, SYDVKM. CDR3 loop: CASSQRGTSDDEQYF. DNA for the CDR3: TGTGCCAGCAGCCAGAGGGGGACTAGCGATGACGAGCAGTACTTC.